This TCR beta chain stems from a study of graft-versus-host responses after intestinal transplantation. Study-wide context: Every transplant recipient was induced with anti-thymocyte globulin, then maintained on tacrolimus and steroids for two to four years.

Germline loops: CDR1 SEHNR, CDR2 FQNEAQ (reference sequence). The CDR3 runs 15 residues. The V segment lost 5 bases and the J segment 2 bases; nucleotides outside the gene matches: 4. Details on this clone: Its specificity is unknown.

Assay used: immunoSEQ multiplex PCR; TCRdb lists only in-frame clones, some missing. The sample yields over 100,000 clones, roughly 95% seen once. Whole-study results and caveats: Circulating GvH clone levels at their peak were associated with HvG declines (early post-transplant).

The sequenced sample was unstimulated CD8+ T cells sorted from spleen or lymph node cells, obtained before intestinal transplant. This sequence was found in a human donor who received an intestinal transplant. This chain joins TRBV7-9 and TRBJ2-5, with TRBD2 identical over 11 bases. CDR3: CASSPIAGGQETQYF. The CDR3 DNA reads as TGTGCCAGCAGCCCGATAGCGGGAGGGCAAGAGACCCAGTACTTC.